These 26 T cell receptor beta chains originate from one sample sequenced in a study of blood T cell repertoires in COVID-19. Here immunoSEQ multiplex PCR was the method, and the copy in TCRdb shows in-frame clones only, minus some. This repertoire shows approximately 97,000 clones, 75% to 90% found once; its top ten account for around 20%. The sample comprised peripheral blood. These receptors were obtained from a woman older than 75 with acute or convalescent COVID-19.

The V gene is TRBV5-1, the J gene TRBJ2-3; TRBD2 matches at 12 bases. This CDR3 is built from 17 residues. V gave up 0 bases and J gave up 3 bases; unmatched junction bases: 5. CDR1 SGHRS and CDR2 YFSETQ come from the germline V gene. The CDR3: CASSLGLAGEGTDTQYF. CDR3 DNA sequence: TGCGCCAGCAGCTTGGGACTAGCGGGGGAGGGAACAGATACGCAGTATTTT.

This clone came up once. The CDR3 spells CASSLMRNTEAFF. In DNA form, the CDR3 reads TGTGCCAGCAGTTTAATGCGGAACACTGAAGCTTTCTTT. The chain carries TRBV12-3 or TRBV12-4 and TRBJ1-1; D call uncertain. CDR3 length equals 13 residues. V lost 2 bases to trimming and J lost 1 base, with 5 bases between them.

The gene calls are TRBV4-1 and TRBJ2-2; 8 bases are a match to TRBD2. The CDR3 spans 19 residues. V was pared by 1 base and J by 0 bases, with 10 bases of the junction left unmatched. Germline V gene sequence: CDR1 MGHRA, CDR2 YSYEKL. CDR3 DNA: TGCGCCAGCAGCCAAGGCTTGTGGCGGGGGGCTTCGAACACCGGGGAGCTGTTTTTT. Protein sequence: CASSQGLWRGASNTGELFF.

This chain links TRBV2 with TRBJ1-5, with 8 bases that match TRBD1. The CDR3 is made up of 16 amino acids. With V trimmed by 6 bases and J by 0 bases, 7 bases remained unmatched. Per germline, CDR1 SNHLY and CDR2 FYNNEI. The CDR3 reads CASSAAQGASNQPQHF. The CDR3, as DNA: TGTGCCAGCAGCGCGGCTCAGGGGGCTAGCAATCAGCCCCAGCATTTT.

The chain is built from TRBV11-2 and TRBJ1-6; tentative D call: TRBD1 (5 bases). Trimming left V 0 bases short and J 5 bases short, with 11 bases between. CDR3 length: 16 amino acids. Germline V gene sequence: CDR1 SGHAT, CDR2 FQNNGV. CDR3 sequence (DNA): TGTGCCAGCAGCTTAGAGGGGGGAAAGAATAATTCACCCCTCCACTTT. Its protein is CASSLEGGKNNSPLHF.

The rearrangement joins TRBV19 to TRBJ1-1; TRBD1 might be the D (5 bases). This CDR3 has 15 residues. Germline CDR1 is LNHDA and CDR2 is SQIVND (reference sequence). Trimming removed 7 bases from V and 2 bases from J, with 17 bases in between. The CDR3 here is CASIALTDLNTEAFF. The CDR3 region has the DNA TGTGCCAGTATAGCCCTGACAGACCTTAACACTGAAGCTTTCTTT. The full variable domain, with the rest looked up from reference TRBV19 and TRBJ1-1, is DGGITQSPKYLFRKEGQNVTLSCEQNLNHDAMYWYRQDPGQGLRLIYYSQIVNDFQKGDIAEGYSVSREKKESFPLTVTSAQKNPTAFYLCASIALTDLNTEAFFGQGTRLTVV.

J is TRBJ1-6 and V is TRBV19, with D maybe TRBD1 (6 bases). V was pared by 2 bases and J by 5 bases, with 10 bases between. Germline V lookup: CDR1 LNHDA, CDR2 SQIVND (reference sequence). This CDR3 spans 15 amino acids. DNA for the CDR3: TGTGCCAGTAGTATACAGGGGCCAAATAATTCACCCCTCCACTTT. Amino acid sequence: CASSIQGPNNSPLHF.

The V and J genes are TRBV11-3 and TRBJ2-7; TRBD2 aligns across 10 bases. The CDR3 consists of 15 residues. V lost 4 bases to trimming and J lost 4 bases; unmatched junction nucleotides: 7. Germline lookup yields CDR1 SGHNT and CDR2 YENEEA. The CDR3 nucleotides are TGTGCCAGCAGCTCTGGACTAGCGGCGAAGTACGAGCAGTACTTC. Translated, it gives CASSSGLAAKYEQYF.

The chain couples TRBV7-2 to TRBJ1-5, with 9 positions matching TRBD1. From germline, CDR1 is SGHTA and CDR2 FQGNSA. The CDR3 length is 16 residues. V lost 1 base and J lost 6; bases outside the gene matches: 7. CDR3: CASSLGGTGWVQPQHF. Written as DNA, the CDR3 is TGTGCCAGCAGCTTAGGGGGGACAGGGTGGGTTCAGCCCCAGCATTTT.

The CDR3 region is CASSVEVEQYF. For the CDR3, the DNA is TGTGCCAGCTCGGTCGAGGTGGAGCAGTACTTC. This chain connects TRBV7-8 to TRBJ2-7; no clear D gene. The CDR3 length is 11 residues. V shed 8 bases and J shed 7 bases, with 12 bases lying between them. The germline gives CDR1 SGHVS, CDR2 FQNEAQ.

The rearrangement joins TRBV5-1 to TRBJ1-4; 9 nucleotides match TRBD1. CDR1 is SGHRS, CDR2 YFSETQ, per germline. V gave up 4 bases and J gave up 6 bases; unmatched junction bases: 7. This CDR3 contains 15 residues. The CDR3: CASSLTGGADEKLFF. Here the CDR3 DNA reads TGCGCCAGCAGCCTTACAGGGGGCGCCGATGAAAAACTGTTTTTT. Drawing the rest from reference TRBV5-1 and TRBJ1-4, the complete variable domain is KAGVTQTPRYLIKTRGQQVTLSCSPISGHRSVSWYQQTPGQGLQFLFEYFSETQRNKGNFPGRFSGRQFSNSRSEMNVSTLELGDSALYLCASSLTGGADEKLFFGSGTQLSVL.

This chain links TRBV7-8 with TRBJ1-2; 9 bases are shared with TRBD1. CDR1 and CDR2 (germline): SGHVS, FQNEAQ. Trimming at V came to 5 bases and at J to 6 bases, leaving 7 bases not matched to a gene. The CDR3 loop spans 14 amino acids. The CDR3: CASSGAGTGNGYTF. The CDR3 bases are TGTGCCAGCAGCGGGGCCGGGACAGGGAATGGCTACACCTTC.

A word on this clone: One end of the junction varies from germline; a read error may be responsible. The rearrangement uses TRBV20-1 and TRBJ2-7, with 13 nucleotides matching TRBD2. The CDR3 loop spans 11 amino acids. Per germline, CDR1 DFQATT and CDR2 SNEGSKA (reference sequence). CDR3 sequence: CSARDGTSGAF. The CDR3, as DNA: TGCAGTGCTAGAGATGGGACTAGCGGGGCCTTC.

This chain connects TRBV11-3 to TRBJ1-4, with TRBD1 as a possible D gene (5 bases). CDR1 SGHNT and CDR2 YENEEA come from the germline V gene. CDR3 length: 17 residues. Trimming left V 5 bases short and J 8 bases short, with 24 bases between. Here the CDR3 reads CASSISSGRGTGEKLFF. For the CDR3, the DNA is TGTGCCAGCAGCATCAGCTCAGGGAGGGGAACCGGCGAAAAACTGTTTTTT. Full variable domain (remainder filled in from reference TRBV11-3 and TRBJ1-4): EAGVVQSPRYKIIEKKQPVAFWCNPISGHNTLYWYLQNLGQGPELLIRYENEEAVDDSQLPKDRFSAERLKGVDSTLKIQPAELGDSAVYLCASSISSGRGTGEKLFFGSGTQLSVL.

The rearrangement uses TRBV7-9 and TRBJ1-4, with TRBD1 matching over 9 bases. Trimming at V came to 4 bases and at J to 7 bases, leaving 4 bases not matched to a gene. The CDR3 runs to 14 residues. CDR1 is SEHNR, CDR2 FQNEAQ, per germline (reference sequence). CDR3 residues: CASSSTGGSEKLFF. For the CDR3, the DNA is TGTGCCAGCAGCTCTACAGGGGGCTCTGAAAAACTGTTTTTT.

This chain uses TRBV7-8 with TRBJ2-7, with 7 bases lining up with TRBD1. With 5 bases clipped from V and 6 bases from J, the junction kept 16 bases outside the gene matches. Germline V gene data show CDR1 as SGHVS and CDR2 as FQNEAQ. There are 16 residues in the CDR3. As DNA, the CDR3 is TGTGCCAGCAGCCCCGAGTGGTGGGACAGACCCTTCGAGCAGTACTTC. It encodes CASSPEWWDRPFEQYF.

In its sample, this clone was seen once. The rearrangement uses TRBV5-1 and TRBJ1-1; unclear D gene. The germline V and J ends were trimmed by 4 bases and 5 bases, with 15 bases remaining between them. The CDR3 is 14 amino acids. Germline CDR1 SGHRS, CDR2 YFSETQ. CDR3 in DNA: TGCGCCAGCAGCGGCGCTTCGTCGGGAACTGAAGCTTTCTTT. It codes for CASSGASSGTEAFF.

V gene TRBV5-4 combines with J gene TRBJ1-2, with D perhaps matching TRBD1 (5 bases). Germline V CDR1 and CDR2: SGHNT, YYREEE (reference sequence). The V end was cut by 4 bases, the J end by 6 bases, with 13 bases between. This CDR3 contains 13 residues. In nucleotides, the CDR3 is TGTGCCAGCAGCAGAAGACAAGGGGATGGCTACACCTTC. Translating it yields CASSRRQGDGYTF.

The chain employs TRBV5-1 and TRBJ1-4; TRBD1 matches at 9 bases. The trim removed 4 bases at V and 4 bases at J, leaving 26 bases unmatched. Germline CDR1 SGHRS, CDR2 YFSETQ. The CDR3 spans 22 residues. The CDR3 sequence: CASSKLRVPGQGGQDDNEKLFF. The DNA of the CDR3 is TGCGCCAGCAGCAAATTGCGGGTTCCGGGACAGGGAGGGCAGGATGATAATGAAAAACTGTTTTTT.

V gene TRBV13 combines with J gene TRBJ2-1; 8 bases line up with TRBD2. The CDR3 sequence is 17 residues long. The V gene's germline CDR1 is PRHDT and CDR2 FYEKMQ (reference sequence). With 5 bases clipped from V and 10 bases from J, the junction kept 19 bases outside the gene matches. CDR3 in DNA: TGTGCCAGCAGCCCCGGGGTGCGGGGGGCTCGGCCAGGGGAGCAGTTCTTC. It codes for CASSPGVRGARPGEQFF. Full variable domain (rest looked up from reference TRBV13 and TRBJ2-1): AAGVIQSPRHLIKEKRETATLKCYPIPRHDTVYWYQQGPGQDPQFLISFYEKMQSDKGSIPDRFSAQQFSDYHSELNMSSLELGDSALYFCASSPGVRGARPGEQFFGPGTRLTVL.

The CDR3 protein is CASSPQVGTEAFF. CDR3 nucleotides: TGTGCCAGCTCACCCCAAGTCGGCACTGAAGCTTTCTTT. The V gene is TRBV18, the J gene TRBJ1-1; D unresolved. This CDR3 is built from 13 residues. V was trimmed by 3 bases and J by 4 bases, leaving 9 bases between them. Germline-derived CDR1 and CDR2 are KGHSH and LQKENI.

The gene calls are TRBV19 and TRBJ1-1; TRBD1 aligns across 8 bases. J lost 3 bases, V lost 3 bases, and 3 bases had no gene match. Per germline, CDR1 LNHDA and CDR2 SQIVND (reference sequence). The CDR3 sequence is 14 residues long. Here the CDR3 reads CASSMMGQDTEAFF. The CDR3 region has the DNA TGTGCCAGTAGTATGATGGGACAGGACACTGAAGCTTTCTTT. Drawing the rest from reference TRBV19 and TRBJ1-1, the complete variable domain is DGGITQSPKYLFRKEGQNVTLSCEQNLNHDAMYWYRQDPGQGLRLIYYSQIVNDFQKGDIAEGYSVSREKKESFPLTVTSAQKNPTAFYLCASSMMGQDTEAFFGQGTRLTVV.

V and J are TRBV20-1 and TRBJ2-3; weak D call: TRBD2 (6 bases). The length of the CDR3 is 15 residues. Germline assignment: CDR1 DFQATT and CDR2 SNEGSKA (reference sequence). The ends were cut back, 3 bases at V and 8 bases at J, with 21 bases in the middle. The DNA for the CDR3 is TGCAGTGCTAGTGACGCGGGGAGGACGAGGGGTACGCAGTATTTT. This codes for CSASDAGRTRGTQYF.

Here the CDR3 DNA reads TGCGCCAGCAGCCAACTTGGCAGGGAGACCCAGTACTTC. The encoded protein is CASSQLGRETQYF. The chain is built from TRBV4-1 and TRBJ2-5, with D unresolved. The CDR3 sequence is 13 residues long. The V gene's germline CDR1 is MGHRA and CDR2 YSYEKL. The germline V and J ends were trimmed by 2 bases and 5 bases, with 9 bases remaining between them.

This clone has a handful of counts. The genes are TRBV5-6 and TRBJ2-1; 7 bases agree with TRBD2. V was clipped by 1 base and J by 7 bases; unmatched bases: 14. CDR3 length: 17 amino acids. Germline CDR1 and CDR2: SGHDT and YYEEEE. This CDR3 reads CASSLPQTSRGSNEQFF. Here the CDR3 DNA reads TGTGCCAGCAGCTTGCCCCAGACTAGCCGAGGGTCGAATGAGCAGTTCTTC.

V and J are TRBV9 and TRBJ1-1; D not resolved. The V end was cut by 3 bases, the J end by 4 bases, with 10 bases between. The germline V gene has CDR1 SGDLS and CDR2 YYNGEE. This CDR3 is built from 13 residues. The CDR3 here is CASSAVTGTEAFF. As DNA, the CDR3 is TGTGCCAGCAGCGCAGTAACGGGCACTGAAGCTTTCTTT.